This entry lists 32 T cell receptor beta chains sequenced from one sample in a study of blood T cell repertoires in COVID-19 (dated by TCRdb to the early 2020s). Library generation was performed with the immunoSEQ multiplex PCR assay. The source is immuneACCESS, and TCRdb retained only in-frame sequences with V and J called. Part of the clones is not carried over; for the studies checked, unresolved V genes explain less than half of this, and the remainder is unexplained. A total of about 440,000 clones appear in this sample, 90% of them only once. Under 0.7% of the sample is in the top ten clones. Material for sequencing was PBMCs or T cells enriched from blood (not recorded which). These receptors were obtained from a man aged 18 to 29 who had recovered from COVID-19.

About this clone: At the DNA level, this CDR3 is encoded by other sequences in the same sample as well. V and J are TRBV9 and TRBJ1-3; 7 nucleotides line up with TRBD1. V gave up 4 bases and J gave up 3 bases; unmatched junction bases: 7. The CDR3 has 15 amino acids. CDR1 is SGDLS, CDR2 YYNGEE, per germline. In DNA, the CDR3 is TGTGCCAGCAGCCCGCGACAGGGTGGTGGAAACACCATATATTTT. This codes for CASSPRQGGGNTIYF. Together with reference TRBV9 and TRBJ1-3, the CDR3 gives the full variable domain: DSGVTQTPKHLITATGQRVTLRCSPRSGDLSVYWYQQSLDQGLQFLIQYYNGEERAKGNILERFSAQQFPDLHSELNLSSLELGDSALYFCASSPRQGGGNTIYFGEGSWLTVV.

The chain employs TRBV6-5 and TRBJ2-3; 8 bases line up with TRBD1. Germline V CDR1 and CDR2: MNHEY, SVGAGI. CDR3 length equals 12 residues. V shed 9 bases, J shed 4 bases, and the junction held 3 bases outside the gene matches. The CDR3 here is CASGQGPDTQYF. The CDR3, as DNA: TGTGCCAGTGGACAGGGCCCAGATACGCAGTATTTT.

The chain is built from TRBV28 and TRBJ1-1, with TRBD1 as a possible D gene (5 bases). Trimming shortened V by 9 bases and J by 11 bases, and 19 bases separated the two germline ends. This CDR3 comprises 12 residues. Germline values: CDR1 MDHEN, CDR2 SYDVKM. The CDR3 nucleotides are TGTGCCAGTGCCTCGGGGGGGAAGTATGCTTTCTTT. Protein product: CASASGGKYAFF.

This rearrangement joins TRBV2 to TRBJ1-5; D is ambiguous. This CDR3 is built from 13 residues. Germline loops: CDR1 SNHLY, CDR2 FYNNEI. V dropped 8 bases and J dropped 3 bases, with 11 bases sitting between them. The DNA for the CDR3 is TGTGCCAGCCACGGGGAAAACAATCAGCCCCAGCATTTT. It encodes CASHGENNQPQHF.

This chain connects TRBV9 to TRBJ1-1, with 9 bases aligning to TRBD1. Germline values: CDR1 SGDLS, CDR2 YYNGEE. The CDR3 sequence is 15 residues long. The V segment lost 4 bases and the J segment 1 base; nucleotides outside the gene matches: 5. CDR3 residues: CASSPQTGGNTEAFF. The DNA of the CDR3 is TGTGCCAGCAGCCCTCAGACAGGGGGGAACACTGAAGCTTTCTTT.

To note about this clone: The sample holds other DNA sequences that translate to the same CDR3. V gene TRBV5-1 combines with J gene TRBJ1-1; no clear D. The CDR3 is made up of 14 amino acids. The V end was cut by 0 bases, the J end by 0 bases, with 6 bases between. CDR1 SGHRS and CDR2 YFSETQ come from the germline V gene. In nucleotides, the CDR3 is TGCGCCAGCAGCTTGGACAGAATGAACACTGAAGCTTTCTTT. Protein sequence: CASSLDRMNTEAFF.

The chain has TRBV7-2 and TRBJ1-1; a possible D gene is TRBD1 (5 bases). V lost 4 bases to trimming and J lost 4 bases, with 13 bases between them. Per the germline V gene, CDR1 is SGHTA and CDR2 is FQGNSA. There are 14 residues in the CDR3. The CDR3 DNA follows: TGTGCCAGCAGCTCCGAGATTACAGGCACTGAAGCTTTCTTT. Translation: CASSSEITGTEAFF.

This chain connects TRBV5-6 to TRBJ1-4; 7 bases map to TRBD1. The J segment lost 6 bases and the V segment lost 1 base, leaving 0 bases of the junction unmatched. This CDR3 region has 13 residues. Germline V CDR1 and CDR2: SGHDT, YYEEEE. The CDR3 DNA is TGTGCCAGCAGCTTGACAGGGGATGAAAAACTGTTTTTT. Residues: CASSLTGDEKLFF.

The chain carries TRBV5-1 and TRBJ2-1; TRBD2 is a possible D gene (6 bases). The CDR3 runs to 15 residues. V was clipped by 4 bases and J by 8 bases, with 19 bases between them. CDR1 is SGHRS, CDR2 YFSETQ, per germline. The CDR3 sequence is CASSVSGLLMDEQFF. CDR3 coding DNA: TGCGCCAGCAGCGTCTCAGGACTACTCATGGATGAGCAGTTCTTC.

CDR3 in DNA: TGCGCCAGCAGCGGAACTTGGGACACCGCCTCGAGCACTGAAGCTTTCTTT. Translating gives CASSGTWDTASSTEAFF. The chain has TRBV5-1 and TRBJ1-1, with D perhaps TRBD1 (6 bases). CDR3 length: 17 residues. The germline V gene encodes CDR1 SGHRS and CDR2 YFSETQ. Trimming took 4 bases from V and 4 from J, leaving 23 bases between them.

The chain combines TRBV11-2 with TRBJ2-7, with TRBD1 identical over 9 bases. The V gene's germline CDR1 is SGHAT and CDR2 FQNNGV. Trimming took 5 bases from V and 1 from J; bases not matched to a gene: 3. The CDR3 is made up of 14 amino acids. The CDR3 spells CASSRDRVSYEQYF. In nucleotides, the CDR3 is TGTGCCAGCAGCCGGGACAGGGTATCCTACGAGCAGTACTTC.

The chain couples TRBV5-5 to TRBJ1-3; D uncertain. V gave up 3 bases and J gave up 0 bases, with 7 bases separating them. Germline lookup yields CDR1 SGHKS and CDR2 YYEKEE (reference sequence). There are 14 residues in the CDR3. CDR3 sequence reads: CASSSGFSGNTIYF. DNA for the CDR3: TGTGCCAGCAGCTCAGGTTTCTCTGGAAACACCATATATTTT.

The chain is built from TRBV5-1 and TRBJ2-3; D uncertain. CDR3 length: 14 amino acids. V lost 0 bases and J 4 bases, leaving 9 bases between the germline ends. Germline values: CDR1 SGHRS, CDR2 YFSETQ. CDR3 residues: CASSLDTAADTQYF. In DNA form, the CDR3 reads TGCGCCAGCAGCTTGGACACCGCGGCAGATACGCAGTATTTT.

V and J are TRBV28 and TRBJ1-6; 7 nucleotides match TRBD1. The CDR3 contains 16 residues. CDR1 is MDHEN and CDR2 is SYDVKM in the germline V gene. The V gene end was trimmed by 4 bases and the J gene end by 2 bases; junction bases not matched to a gene: 5. This chain's CDR3 is CASSSRTGAYNSPLHF. DNA for the CDR3: TGTGCCAGCAGTTCCCGGACAGGTGCCTATAATTCACCCCTCCACTTT. The variable domain in full, completed from reference TRBV28 and TRBJ1-6, reads DVKVTQSSRYLVKRTGEKVFLECVQDMDHENMFWYRQDPGLGLRLIYFSYDVKMKEKGDIPEGYSVSREKKERFSLILESASTNQTSMYLCASSSRTGAYNSPLHFGNGTRLTVT.

The chain carries TRBV11-3 and TRBJ2-1; 7 nucleotides match TRBD1. This CDR3 region has 16 residues. The germline V gene has CDR1 SGHNT and CDR2 YENEEA. After removal of 4 bases from V and 4 bases from J, the junction contained 10 bases not matched to a gene. CDR3 DNA: TGTGCCAGCAGCTCACGGGACAGCGCCGTATACAATGAGCAGTTCTTC. This sequence encodes CASSSRDSAVYNEQFF.

V gene TRBV19 combines with J gene TRBJ1-2; a weak D match, TRBD1 (5 bases). The germline gives CDR1 LNHDA, CDR2 SQIVND (reference sequence). CDR3 length: 14 amino acids. The germline V and J ends were trimmed by 5 bases and 8 bases, with 18 bases remaining between them. The chain's CDR3 is CASSGAGQLGGYTF. CDR3 coding DNA: TGTGCCAGTAGTGGGGCAGGGCAGTTGGGGGGCTACACCTTC.

The CDR3 reads CASSQRQQLYGYTF. The CDR3 bases are TGTGCCAGCAGCCAAAGACAGCAACTCTATGGCTACACCTTC. The chain joins TRBV5-5 to TRBJ1-2, with D possibly matching TRBD1 (5 bases). Per germline, CDR1 SGHKS and CDR2 YYEKEE (reference sequence). This CDR3 has 14 residues. V lost 4 bases, J lost 4 bases, and 14 bases lay in between.

The chain employs TRBV10-3 and TRBJ1-1; D unclear. The germline gives CDR1 ENHRY, CDR2 SYGVKD. The CDR3 has 15 amino acids. Trimming removed 3 bases at V and 10 bases at J, with 21 bases between. Here the CDR3 reads CAISDHDKNSGRAFF. In DNA, the CDR3 is TGTGCCATCAGTGACCATGACAAAAATTCAGGTCGAGCTTTCTTT.

Here the CDR3 reads CASSLGGARYGYTF. CDR3 nucleotide sequence: TGTGCCAGCAGCTTGGGTGGGGCCCGGTATGGCTACACCTTC. This sequence joins TRBV5-6 and TRBJ1-2, with D perhaps TRBD1 (5 bases). This CDR3 region has 14 residues. V dropped 0 bases and J dropped 5 bases, with 11 bases sitting between them. CDR1 SGHDT and CDR2 YYEEEE come from the germline V gene. The full variable domain, with the rest looked up from reference TRBV5-6 and TRBJ1-2, is DAGVTQSPTHLIKTRGQQVTLRCSPKSGHDTVSWYQQALGQGPQFIFQYYEEEERQRGNFPDRFSGHQFPNYSSELNVNALLLGDSALYLCASSLGGARYGYTFGSGTRLTVV.

This clone was detected only once. The sample holds other DNA sequences that translate to the same CDR3. V usage is TRBV11-3 and J usage is TRBJ1-1; weak D call: TRBD1 (6 bases). The germline V gene has CDR1 SGHNT and CDR2 YENEEA. V was trimmed by 3 bases and J by 1 base, leaving 9 bases between them. The CDR3 totals 14 residues. The DNA of the CDR3 is TGTGCCAGCAGCTTGGGGGGGCCGAACACTGAAGCTTTCTTT. Residues: CASSLGGPNTEAFF. Supplemented by reference TRBV11-3 and TRBJ1-1, the full variable domain reads EAGVVQSPRYKIIEKKQPVAFWCNPISGHNTLYWYLQNLGQGPELLIRYENEEAVDDSQLPKDRFSAERLKGVDSTLKIQPAELGDSAVYLCASSLGGPNTEAFFGQGTRLTVV.

The V and J genes are TRBV5-1 and TRBJ1-2; D remains unclear. The CDR3 spans 14 residues. The germline V gene has CDR1 SGHRS and CDR2 YFSETQ. V gave up 0 bases and J gave up 4 bases, with 10 bases separating them. The CDR3 reads CASSLEAGPYGYTF. Written as DNA, the CDR3 is TGCGCCAGCAGCTTGGAGGCAGGCCCCTATGGCTACACCTTC.

The chain joins TRBV7-6 to TRBJ1-1, with D possibly being TRBD1 (5 bases). Germline CDR1 is SGHVS and CDR2 is FNYEAQ. V shed 5 bases and J shed 3 bases, with 16 bases lying between them. This CDR3 spans 15 amino acids. Here the CDR3 reads CASSPTSGGDTEAFF. Here the CDR3 DNA reads TGTGCCAGCAGCCCCACCTCGGGGGGAGACACTGAAGCTTTCTTT.

In its sample, this clone was seen a few times. This chain uses TRBV4-1 with TRBJ2-5, with TRBD1 identical over 7 bases. Losses at the gene ends were 0 bases for V and 2 bases for J; bases not matched to a gene: 0. This CDR3 spans 14 amino acids. CDR1 is MGHRA, CDR2 YSYEKL, per germline. In DNA form, the CDR3 reads TGCGCCAGCAGCCAAGAGACAGGGCAAGAGACCCAGTACTTC. Protein: CASSQETGQETQYF.

This clone was recorded only once. The V call is TRBV9, the J call TRBJ1-1; D not certain. The CDR3 runs to 12 residues. Germline CDR1 is SGDLS and CDR2 is YYNGEE. V lost 3 bases and J lost 1, with 4 bases in between. The CDR3 DNA is TGTGCCAGCAGCGGAGCGAACACTGAAGCTTTCTTT. Protein product: CASSGANTEAFF.

This clone was detected only a few times. The chain uses TRBV4-1 and TRBJ2-3; D is perhaps TRBD2 (5 bases). Deletions cut 3 bases from V and 2 bases from J, with 15 bases between. The CDR3 runs 16 residues. Looked up from germline, CDR1 is MGHRA and CDR2 is YSYEKL. The CDR3 DNA follows: TGCGCCAGCAGCCAGATTACCGGGATTTCCACAGATACGCAGTATTTT. It codes for CASSQITGISTDTQYF.

J is TRBJ1-1 and V is TRBV24-1; D is unclear. CDR3 length: 15 amino acids. Germline V lookup: CDR1 KGHDR, CDR2 SFDVKD. V shed 7 bases and J shed 0 bases, with 14 bases lying between them. The CDR3 DNA follows: TGTGCCACCAGGATCGGAGTAACTATGAACACTGAAGCTTTCTTT. As protein: CATRIGVTMNTEAFF.

This rearrangement joins TRBV6-5 to TRBJ2-1; no firm D call. Germline loops: CDR1 MNHEY, CDR2 SVGAGI. V was pared by 5 bases and J by 8 bases, with 7 bases between. The CDR3 is 11 amino acids. The CDR3 region has the DNA TGTGCCAGCAGTACCGACTATGAGCAGTTCTTC. Protein sequence: CASSTDYEQFF.

As concerns this clone: The sample contains more than one DNA sequence encoding this CDR3. V and J are TRBV5-1 and TRBJ1-5; D might be TRBD1 (5 bases). Trimming took off 0 bases at V and 0 bases at J, with 7 bases between the two ends. Per the germline V gene, CDR1 is SGHRS and CDR2 is YFSETQ. The CDR3 contains 15 residues. The CDR3 loop is CASSLEGDSNQPQHF. CDR3 nucleotide sequence: TGCGCCAGCAGCTTGGAAGGGGATAGCAATCAGCCCCAGCATTTT.

The V call is TRBV11-3, the J call TRBJ1-2; 7 nucleotides agree with TRBD1. The CDR3 extends over 15 amino acids. Germline V gene lookup returns CDR1 SGHNT and CDR2 YENEEA. Trimming removed 3 bases from V and 2 bases from J; junction bases left unmatched: 6. CDR3 sequence (DNA): TGTGCCAGCAGCTTGGAGGCAGGGGGAAACTATGGCTACACCTTC. Encoded protein: CASSLEAGGNYGYTF.

V is TRBV28 and J is TRBJ1-6, with TRBD1 identical over 9 bases. CDR1 and CDR2 (germline): MDHEN, SYDVKM. V lost 3 bases to trimming and J lost 10 bases; unmatched junction nucleotides: 4. The CDR3 is made up of 14 amino acids. The CDR3 DNA sequence: TGTGCCAGCAGTTTCGACAGGGGGGGCTCACCCCTCCACTTT. Protein: CASSFDRGGSPLHF.

The chain is built from TRBV9 and TRBJ2-1; tentative D call: TRBD2 (7 bases). This CDR3 contains 19 residues. Trimming cost V 0 bases and J 4 bases, with 23 bases left between them. Germline values: CDR1 SGDLS, CDR2 YYNGEE. CDR3 protein: CASSVGLREGHLAYNEQFF. CDR3 bases: TGTGCCAGCAGCGTAGGGTTAAGGGAGGGACACCTAGCGTACAATGAGCAGTTCTTC. The full variable domain, with the rest looked up from reference TRBV9 and TRBJ2-1, is DSGVTQTPKHLITATGQRVTLRCSPRSGDLSVYWYQQSLDQGLQFLIQYYNGEERAKGNILERFSAQQFPDLHSELNLSSLELGDSALYFCASSVGLREGHLAYNEQFFGPGTRLTVL.

This sequence joins TRBV27 and TRBJ1-1; the match to TRBD1 covers 10 bases. The CDR3 length is 15 residues. Per germline, CDR1 MNHEY and CDR2 SMNVEV (reference sequence). V lost 6 bases, J lost 6 bases, and 10 bases stayed unmatched. The CDR3 DNA follows: TGTGCCAGCAGCCCTACCGGGACAGGGGATTCTGAAGCTTTCTTT. Protein sequence: CASSPTGTGDSEAFF.